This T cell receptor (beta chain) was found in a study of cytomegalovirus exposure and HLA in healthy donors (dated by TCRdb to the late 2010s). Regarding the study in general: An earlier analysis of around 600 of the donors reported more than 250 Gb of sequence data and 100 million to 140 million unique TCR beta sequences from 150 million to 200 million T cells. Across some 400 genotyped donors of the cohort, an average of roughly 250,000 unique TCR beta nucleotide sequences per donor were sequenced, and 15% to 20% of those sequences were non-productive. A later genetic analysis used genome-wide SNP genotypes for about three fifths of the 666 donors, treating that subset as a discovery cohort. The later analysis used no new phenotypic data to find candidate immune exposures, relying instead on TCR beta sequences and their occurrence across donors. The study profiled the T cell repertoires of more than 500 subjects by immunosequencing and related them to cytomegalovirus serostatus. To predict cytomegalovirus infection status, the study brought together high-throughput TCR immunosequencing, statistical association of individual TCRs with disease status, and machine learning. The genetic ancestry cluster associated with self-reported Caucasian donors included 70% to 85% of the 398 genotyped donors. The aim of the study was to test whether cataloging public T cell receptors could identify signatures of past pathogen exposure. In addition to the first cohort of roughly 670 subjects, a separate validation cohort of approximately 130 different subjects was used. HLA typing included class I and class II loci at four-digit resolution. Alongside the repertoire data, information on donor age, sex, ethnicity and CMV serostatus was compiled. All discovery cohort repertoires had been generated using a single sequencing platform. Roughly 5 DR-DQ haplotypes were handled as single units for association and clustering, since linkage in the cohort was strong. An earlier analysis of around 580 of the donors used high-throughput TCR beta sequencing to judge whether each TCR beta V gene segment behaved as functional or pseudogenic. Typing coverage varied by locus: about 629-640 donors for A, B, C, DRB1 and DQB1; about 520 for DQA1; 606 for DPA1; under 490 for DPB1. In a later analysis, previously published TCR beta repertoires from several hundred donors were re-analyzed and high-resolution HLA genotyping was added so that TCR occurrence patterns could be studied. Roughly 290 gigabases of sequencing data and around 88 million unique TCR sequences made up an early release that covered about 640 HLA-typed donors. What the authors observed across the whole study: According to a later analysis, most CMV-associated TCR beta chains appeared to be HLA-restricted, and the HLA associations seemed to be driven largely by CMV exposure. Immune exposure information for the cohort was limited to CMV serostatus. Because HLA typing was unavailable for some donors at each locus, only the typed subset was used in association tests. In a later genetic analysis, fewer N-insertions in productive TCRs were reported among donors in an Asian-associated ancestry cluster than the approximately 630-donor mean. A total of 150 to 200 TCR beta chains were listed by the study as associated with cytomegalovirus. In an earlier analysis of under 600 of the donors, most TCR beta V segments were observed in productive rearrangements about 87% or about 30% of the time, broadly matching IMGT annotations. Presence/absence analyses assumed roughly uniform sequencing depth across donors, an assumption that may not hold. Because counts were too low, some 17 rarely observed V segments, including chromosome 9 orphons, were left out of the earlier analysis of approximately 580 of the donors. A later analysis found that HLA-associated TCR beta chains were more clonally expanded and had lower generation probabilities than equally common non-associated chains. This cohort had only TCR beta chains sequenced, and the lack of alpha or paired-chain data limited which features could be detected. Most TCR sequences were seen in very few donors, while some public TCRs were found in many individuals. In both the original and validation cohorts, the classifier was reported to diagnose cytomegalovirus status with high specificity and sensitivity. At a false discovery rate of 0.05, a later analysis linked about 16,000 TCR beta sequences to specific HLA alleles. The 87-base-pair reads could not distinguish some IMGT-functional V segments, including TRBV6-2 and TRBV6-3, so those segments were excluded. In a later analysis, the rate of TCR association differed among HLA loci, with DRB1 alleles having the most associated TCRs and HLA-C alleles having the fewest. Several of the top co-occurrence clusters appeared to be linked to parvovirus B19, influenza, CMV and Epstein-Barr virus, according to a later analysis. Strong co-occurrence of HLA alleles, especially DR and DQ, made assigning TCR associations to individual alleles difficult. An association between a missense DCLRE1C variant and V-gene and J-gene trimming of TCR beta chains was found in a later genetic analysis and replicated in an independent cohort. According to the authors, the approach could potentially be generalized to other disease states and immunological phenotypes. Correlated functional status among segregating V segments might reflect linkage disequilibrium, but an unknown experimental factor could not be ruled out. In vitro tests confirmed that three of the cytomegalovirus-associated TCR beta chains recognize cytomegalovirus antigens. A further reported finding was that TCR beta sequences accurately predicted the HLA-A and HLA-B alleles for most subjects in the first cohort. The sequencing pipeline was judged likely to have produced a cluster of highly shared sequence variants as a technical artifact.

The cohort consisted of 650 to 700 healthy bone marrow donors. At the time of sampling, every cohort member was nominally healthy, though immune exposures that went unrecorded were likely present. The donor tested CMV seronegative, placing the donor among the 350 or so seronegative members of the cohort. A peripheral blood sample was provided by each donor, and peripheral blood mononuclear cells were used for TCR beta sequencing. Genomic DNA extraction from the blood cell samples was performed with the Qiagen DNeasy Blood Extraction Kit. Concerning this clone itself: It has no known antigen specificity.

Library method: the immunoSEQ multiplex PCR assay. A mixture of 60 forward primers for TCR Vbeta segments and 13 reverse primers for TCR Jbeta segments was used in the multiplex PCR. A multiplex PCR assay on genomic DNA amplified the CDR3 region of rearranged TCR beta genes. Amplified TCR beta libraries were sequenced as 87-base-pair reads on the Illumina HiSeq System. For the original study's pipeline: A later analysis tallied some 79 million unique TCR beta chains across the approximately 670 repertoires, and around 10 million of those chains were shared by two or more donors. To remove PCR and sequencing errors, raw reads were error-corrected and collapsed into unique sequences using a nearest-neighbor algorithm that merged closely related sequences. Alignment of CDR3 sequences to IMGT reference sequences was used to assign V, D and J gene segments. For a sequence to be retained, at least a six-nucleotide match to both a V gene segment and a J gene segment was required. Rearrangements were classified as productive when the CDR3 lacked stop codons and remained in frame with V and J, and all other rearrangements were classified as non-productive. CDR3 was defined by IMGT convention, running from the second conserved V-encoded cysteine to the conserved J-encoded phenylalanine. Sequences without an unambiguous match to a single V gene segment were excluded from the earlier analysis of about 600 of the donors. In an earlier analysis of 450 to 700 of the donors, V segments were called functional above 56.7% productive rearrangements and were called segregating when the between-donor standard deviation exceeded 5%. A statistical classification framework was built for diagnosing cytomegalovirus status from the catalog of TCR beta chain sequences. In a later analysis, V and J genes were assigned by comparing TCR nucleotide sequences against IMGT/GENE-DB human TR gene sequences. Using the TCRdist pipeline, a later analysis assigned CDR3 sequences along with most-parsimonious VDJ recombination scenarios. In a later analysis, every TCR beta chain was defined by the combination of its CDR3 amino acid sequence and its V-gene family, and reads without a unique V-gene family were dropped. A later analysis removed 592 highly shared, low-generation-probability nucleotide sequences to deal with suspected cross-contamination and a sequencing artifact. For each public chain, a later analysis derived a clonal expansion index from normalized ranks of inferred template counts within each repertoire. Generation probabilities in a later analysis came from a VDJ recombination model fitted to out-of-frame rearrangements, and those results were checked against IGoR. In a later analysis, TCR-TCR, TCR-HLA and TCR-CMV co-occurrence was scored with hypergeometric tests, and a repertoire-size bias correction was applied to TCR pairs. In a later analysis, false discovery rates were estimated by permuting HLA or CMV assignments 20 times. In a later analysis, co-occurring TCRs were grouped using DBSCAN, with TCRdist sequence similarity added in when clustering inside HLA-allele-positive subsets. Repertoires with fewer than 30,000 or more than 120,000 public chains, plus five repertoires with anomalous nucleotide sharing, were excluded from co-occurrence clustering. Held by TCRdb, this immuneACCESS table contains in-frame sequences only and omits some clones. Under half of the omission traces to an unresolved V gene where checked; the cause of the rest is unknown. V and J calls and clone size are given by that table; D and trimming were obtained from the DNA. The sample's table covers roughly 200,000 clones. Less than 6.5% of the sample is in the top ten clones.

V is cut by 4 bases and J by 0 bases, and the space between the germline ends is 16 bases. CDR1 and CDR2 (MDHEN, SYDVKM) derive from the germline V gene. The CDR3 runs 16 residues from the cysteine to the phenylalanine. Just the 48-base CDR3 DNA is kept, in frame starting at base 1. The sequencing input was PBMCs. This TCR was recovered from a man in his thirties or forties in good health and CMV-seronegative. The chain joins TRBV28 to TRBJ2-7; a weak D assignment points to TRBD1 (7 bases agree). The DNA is TGTGCCAGCAGTTCGACAGGGTCCGGGGGCTCCTACGAGCAGTACTTC. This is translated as CASSSTGSGGSYEQYF.